This T cell receptor (beta chain) is from a study of T cells expressing NK-cell markers (dated by TCRdb to 2019 to 2021). General notes on the study: About eight donors provided sorted CD3+CD56+NKG2C+, CD3+CD56+NKG2C- and CD3+CD56-NKG2C+ T-cell subsets, whose TCR beta-chain repertoires were profiled. Seven of the eight sequenced donors were HCMV-seropositive and one was HCMV-seronegative. Randomly selected healthy volunteers, three men and five women, were used as the eight sequenced donors. The libraries were sequenced on Illumina HiSeq 2000/2500, MiSeq or NextSeq, producing 2 x 150 bp reads. Study-wide conclusions, independent of this receptor: In six donors, the dominant CD3+CD56+NKG2C+ clonotypes ranked among the top 10 CD8+ clonotypes, making up about 1.0-8% of CD8+ T cells. Those dominant clonotypes were again the most abundant among CD3+CD56-NKG2C+ cells in a few donors, at roughly 25-65%. Whether the expanded NKG2C-expressing T cell clones were specific for HCMV antigens remained unclear.

For this clonotype: Its target antigen remains unknown.

Instrument on record: Illumina HiSeq 2000. 5'RACE template switching, by which a universal primer site and unique molecular identifiers were added, was used to make TCR beta cDNA libraries. cDNA synthesis was primed from the TCR beta constant segment, followed by two successive PCR amplification steps. Regarding the original processing steps: Reads were demultiplexed and grouped by UMI with MIGEC, and clonotypes were assembled and quantified with MiTCR. To remove erroneous sequences, TCR cDNA sequences were retained only when supported by two or more reads. The tcR package was used for downstream repertoire analysis, with clonotypes matched between fractions based on CDR3 nucleotide sequence plus V segment. Antigen specificity was annotated against VDJdb with VDJmatch, allowing one amino acid substitution in CDR3. TCRdb reprocessed the reads and lists each CDR3 protein sequence as a single entry, with no DNA. V and J calls and clone size were set by TCRdb, not the authors. The sample's table lists a count of some 600,000 distinct CDR3 sequences. The ten top clones hold approximately 3.6% of the sample.

A commercial ELISA kit detecting HCMV-specific IgG in serum was used to determine HCMV serostatus. Peripheral blood mononuclear cells were isolated from blood by Ficoll density gradient centrifugation. The germline V gene (reference sequence) supplies CDR1 SGHKS and CDR2 YYEKEE. Inclusive of the bounding cysteine and phenylalanine, the CDR3 is 15 residues long. No DNA was logged. Recombination linked TRBV5-5 to TRBJ1-2. Material for sequencing was blood T cells: a sorted CD56 or NKG2C T cell subset, CD4+ or CD8+ T cells, or bulk PBMC T cells (not recorded which). The sequence was collected from a man aged 18 to 30 in good health. Donor details come from another sample of the same person, matched by shared clones. The CDR3 reads CASILRDGRSYGYTF.